This is a list of T cell receptor beta chains from one sample in a study of blood T cells in healthy people across ages. TCRdb called the 5' RACE reads again in MiXCR, with one record for every CDR3 protein. Of about 640,000 distinct CDR3 sequences in the sample, roughly 50% were seen once. Sequenced input: blood. The origin of the receptors is a man aged 60-69 years in good health. Each CDR3 is given with its conserved first and last residue.

length: 15
V: TRBV5-6
J: TRBJ2-5
CDR3: CASSAGPQSEETQYF

length: 16
V: TRBV20-1
J: TRBJ1-1
CDR3: CSARPIGTGANTEAFF

length: 13
V: TRBV5-1
J: TRBJ1-2
CDR3: CASSDQGGDGYTF

length: 14
V: TRBV6-4
J: TRBJ2-1
CDR3: CASGGLDVYNEQFF

length: 16
V: TRBV7-2
J: TRBJ2-3
CDR3: CASSLVRRGGTDTQYF

length: 16
V: TRBV28
J: TRBJ2-3
CDR3: CASSSLSGGTTDTQYF

length: 14
V: TRBV24-1
J: TRBJ2-1
CDR3: CATSEPTGLNEQFF

length: 12
V: TRBV10-3
J: TRBJ2-5
CDR3: CAISERQETQYF

length: 16
V: TRBV3-1
J: TRBJ2-1
CDR3: CASSPNSGATYNEQFF

length: 13
V: TRBV27
J: TRBJ1-2
CDR3: CASSFFEDYGYTF

length: 16
V: TRBV5-1
J: -
CDR3: CASSLEGTGERYEQYF

length: 15
V: TRBV5-1
J: TRBJ2-2
CDR3: CASSLAQINAGELFF

length: 12
V: TRBV12-3/TRBV12-4
J: TRBJ1-5
CDR3: CASSIQGQPQHF

length: 15
V: TRBV29-1
J: TRBJ1-2
CDR3: CSVETPQGAGYGYTF

length: 14
V: TRBV29-1
J: TRBJ1-2
CDR3: CSVEDRVTNYGYTF

length: 14
V: TRBV6-6
J: TRBJ1-1
CDR3: CASSSGTGVPEAFF

length: 12
V: TRBV28
J: TRBJ1-2
CDR3: CASRQPNYGYTF

length: 16
V: TRBV7-8
J: -
CDR3: CASSSRLAGITYEQYF

length: 15
V: TRBV18
J: TRBJ2-7
CDR3: CASSPGPTANYEQYF

length: 15
V: TRBV25-1
J: TRBJ2-7
CDR3: CASSSPGPSYYEQYF

length: 15
V: TRBV7-9
J: TRBJ2-7
CDR3: CASSALGQGTYEQYF

length: 14
V: TRBV5-1
J: TRBJ1-6
CDR3: CASREYSYNSPLHF

length: 17
V: TRBV6-5
J: TRBJ1-2
CDR3: CASRYKTGTDSNYGYTF

length: 12
V: TRBV20-1
J: -
CDR3: CSAPPEGETQYF

length: 15
V: TRBV3-1
J: TRBJ2-6
CDR3: CASSQGAAGANVLTF

length: 13
V: TRBV20-1
J: TRBJ2-5
CDR3: CGGLAGGPETQYF

length: 16
V: TRBV5-1
J: TRBJ2-7
CDR3: CASSPSSGGARNEQYF

length: 14
V: TRBV29-1
J: TRBJ1-1
CDR3: CSARQGPMNTEAFF

length: 14
V: TRBV18
J: TRBJ2-5
CDR3: CASSQSEPQETQYF

length: 17
V: TRBV6-1
J: TRBJ2-3
CDR3: CASRRLPSGTSADTQYF

length: 15
V: TRBV6-6
J: TRBJ1-2
CDR3: CASSYRGYGFSGYTF